The rows below give T cell receptor beta chains drawn from one sample of a study of blood T cell repertoires in COVID-19. Using immunoSEQ multiplex PCR, the repertoire was profiled, and TCRdb retains in-frame clones only, with some absent. The sample lists 200,000 to 250,000 clones, just under 85% occurring once. Material for sequencing was PBMCs or T cells enriched from blood (not recorded which). The receptors were sampled from a woman in her thirties or forties with acute COVID-19. Both conserved end residues are part of each CDR3. D genes are given only for firm matches. Size is omitted from some rows. Given values are once, few, many or a class for expanded clones.

size: -; V: TRBV28; J: TRBJ2-7; D: -; CDR3: CASSLLPGLPEQYF; DNA: TGTGCCAGCAGTTTGTTACCGGGACTCCCCGAGCAGTACTTC
size: few; V: TRBV6-1; J: TRBJ2-3; D: -; CDR3: CASSEPLAPTTDTQYF; DNA: TGTGCCAGCAGTGAACCCCTAGCGCCTACTACAGATACGCAGTATTTT
size: -; V: TRBV19; J: TRBJ2-3; D: TRBD2; CDR3: CATTLGRANTDTQYF; DNA: TGTGCCACCACCCTGGGGAGGGCGAACACAGATACGCAGTATTTT
size: -; V: TRBV6-5; J: TRBJ2-7; D: -; CDR3: CASSSLGRVGEQYF; DNA: TGTGCCAGCAGTTCCCTGGGCAGGGTAGGCGAGCAGTACTTC
size: -; V: TRBV4-2; J: TRBJ2-7; D: -; CDR3: CASSHQPGLPKMYF; DNA: TGTGCCAGCAGCCACCAACCGGGACTGCCAAAGATGTACTTC
size: -; V: TRBV10-3; J: TRBJ1-1; D: -; CDR3: CAIRGEWGRTEAFF; DNA: TGTGCCATCAGGGGGGAGTGGGGGAGGACTGAAGCTTTCTTT
size: few; V: TRBV2; J: TRBJ2-7; D: -; CDR3: CASTDYPYEQYF; DNA: TGTGCCAGCACGGACTACCCCTACGAGCAGTACTTC
size: -; V: TRBV2; J: TRBJ2-3; D: -; CDR3: CASSEGDTQYF; DNA: TGTGCCAGCAGCGAGGGAGATACGCAGTATTTT
size: few; V: TRBV27; J: TRBJ2-6; D: -; CDR3: CASSPDTSAAGANVLTF; DNA: TGTGCCAGCAGCCCGGACACGTCTGCAGCTGGGGCCAACGTCCTGACTTTC
size: -; V: TRBV5-3; J: TRBJ1-2; D: -; CDR3: CARSSGGPWRGKDGYTF; DNA: TGTGCCAGAAGCTCGGGAGGACCCTGGAGGGGTAAGGATGGCTACACCTTC
size: few; V: TRBV21-1; J: TRBJ1-1; D: -; CDR3: CASSKEGWATEAFF; DNA: TGTGCCAGCAGCAAAGAAGGATGGGCCACTGAAGCTTTCTTT
size: -; V: TRBV29-1; J: TRBJ1-3; D: -; CDR3: CSVEDRDMNTIYF; DNA: TGCAGCGTTGAAGACAGGGATATGAACACCATATATTTT
size: -; V: TRBV5-6; J: TRBJ1-1; D: -; CDR3: CASRRRVIKTEAFF; DNA: TGTGCCAGCAGGCGCCGGGTCATAAAGACTGAAGCTTTCTTT
size: many; V: TRBV11-2; J: TRBJ1-1; D: -; CDR3: CASARRGAEAFF; DNA: TGTGCCAGCGCCCGAAGGGGTGCTGAAGCTTTCTTT
size: -; V: TRBV7-9; J: TRBJ2-5; D: -; CDR3: CASSYDASRGGTQYF; DNA: TGTGCCAGCAGTTATGACGCTTCCAGGGGTGGGACCCAGTACTTC
size: -; V: TRBV4-1; J: TRBJ1-3; D: -; CDR3: CASSQDLRRVDGNTIYF; DNA: TGCGCCAGCAGCCAAGATTTGCGCAGGGTGGATGGAAACACCATATATTTT
size: -; V: TRBV5-6; J: TRBJ1-2; D: TRBD1; CDR3: CASSQQGFGGYTF; DNA: TGTGCCAGCAGCCAACAGGGGTTTGGTGGCTACACCTTC
size: -; V: TRBV3-1/TRBV3-2; J: TRBJ2-7; D: TRBD1; CDR3: CASSKTGVSYEQYF; DNA: TGTGCCAGCAGCAAGACAGGGGTATCCTACGAGCAGTACTTC
size: -; V: TRBV15; J: TRBJ2-5; D: TRBD1; CDR3: CATSDPGQGETQYF; DNA: TGTGCCACCAGCGATCCGGGACAGGGGGAGACCCAGTACTTC
size: once; V: TRBV5-6; J: TRBJ2-7; D: -; CDR3: CASSFLQGKEQYF; DNA: TGTGCCAGCAGTTTCTTACAGGGAAAGGAGCAGTACTTC
size: many; V: TRBV5-1; J: TRBJ1-4; D: -; CDR3: CASSLEGGREKLFF; DNA: TGCGCCAGCAGCTTGGAAGGGGGAAGAGAAAAACTGTTTTTT
size: many; V: TRBV6-5; J: TRBJ1-3; D: -; CDR3: CASSTTGSGNTIYF; DNA: TGTGCCAGCAGTACGACAGGATCTGGAAACACCATATATTTT
size: -; V: TRBV6-5; J: TRBJ1-4; D: TRBD1; CDR3: CASSYGTGGGEKLFF; DNA: TGTGCCAGCAGTTATGGGACAGGGGGTGGGGAAAAACTGTTTTTT
size: -; V: TRBV9; J: TRBJ2-7; D: TRBD2; CDR3: CASSVGTSGTYEQYF; DNA: TGTGCCAGCAGCGTAGGGACTAGCGGCACCTACGAGCAGTACTTC
size: -; V: TRBV28; J: TRBJ2-1; D: TRBD2; CDR3: CASSPNLAGIDNEQFF; DNA: TGTGCCAGCAGCCCCAATCTAGCGGGGATCGACAATGAGCAGTTCTTC
size: few; V: TRBV5-5; J: TRBJ1-2; D: TRBD1; CDR3: CASSPDRGLFGYTF; DNA: TGTGCCAGCAGCCCGGACAGGGGGCTTTTCGGCTACACCTTC
size: once; V: TRBV5-1; J: TRBJ1-5; D: -; CDR3: CASSLEGMGNQPQHF; DNA: TGCGCCAGCAGCTTGGAGGGGATGGGTAATCAGCCCCAGCATTTT
size: -; V: TRBV6-5; J: TRBJ1-5; D: -; CDR3: CASITLQGYYQPQHF; DNA: TGTGCCAGCATCACTCTACAGGGATATTATCAGCCCCAGCATTTT
size: few; V: TRBV27; J: TRBJ1-1; D: TRBD1; CDR3: CASSLDRGRGAFF; DNA: TGTGCCAGCAGTTTGGACAGGGGGCGGGGGGCTTTCTTT
size: few; V: TRBV19; J: TRBJ2-1; D: -; CDR3: CASSMRIEERQFF; DNA: TGTGCCAGTAGTATGCGTATCGAGGAGAGGCAGTTCTTC
size: -; V: TRBV21-1; J: TRBJ2-7; D: -; CDR3: CASSSRDRGGEQYF; DNA: TGTGCCAGCAGCAGCCGGGACAGGGGTGGCGAGCAGTACTTC
size: -; V: TRBV5-1; J: TRBJ1-1; D: -; CDR3: CASRSPGDTEAFF; DNA: TGCGCCAGCAGATCACCAGGGGACACTGAAGCTTTCTTT
size: once; V: TRBV2; J: TRBJ1-2; D: TRBD1; CDR3: CASSATGVDGYTF; DNA: TGTGCCAGCAGTGCCACAGGGGTCGACGGCTACACCTTC
size: -; V: TRBV6-1; J: TRBJ1-1; D: -; CDR3: CASSAGGGPLNTEAFF; DNA: TGTGCCAGCAGTGCCGGCGGGGGCCCACTGAACACTGAAGCTTTCTTT
size: -; V: TRBV28; J: TRBJ2-7; D: -; CDR3: CASSPQQTYEQYF; DNA: TGTGCCAGCAGTCCTCAACAGACCTACGAGCAGTACTTC
size: -; V: TRBV10-3; J: TRBJ1-5; D: TRBD1; CDR3: CAISGDRSNQPQHF; DNA: TGTGCCATCAGCGGGGACAGGAGCAATCAGCCCCAGCATTTT
size: -; V: TRBV2; J: TRBJ2-7; D: -; CDR3: CASSEARAVHYEQYF; DNA: TGTGCCAGCAGTGAAGCGCGAGCGGTACACTACGAGCAGTACTTC
size: -; V: TRBV6-5; J: TRBJ2-1; D: TRBD1; CDR3: CASRIDRGRGNEQFF; DNA: TGTGCCAGCAGAATAGACAGGGGGCGAGGGAATGAGCAGTTCTTC
size: few; V: TRBV4-3; J: TRBJ2-1; D: TRBD1; CDR3: CASSLAGTGINEQFF; DNA: TGCGCCAGCAGCCTAGCCGGGACAGGGATTAATGAGCAGTTCTTC
size: -; V: TRBV24-1; J: TRBJ2-1; D: TRBD2; CDR3: CATSLAGIPGYNEQFF; DNA: TGTGCCACCAGTCTAGCGGGGATACCGGGATACAATGAGCAGTTCTTC
size: -; V: TRBV6-5; J: TRBJ2-5; D: TRBD1; CDR3: CASSRGQVQETQYF; DNA: TGTGCCAGCAGCCGGGGACAGGTTCAAGAGACCCAGTACTTC
size: -; V: TRBV7-9; J: TRBJ2-1; D: TRBD1; CDR3: CASSLRRQGRSYNEQFF; DNA: TGTGCCAGCAGCTTACGGAGACAGGGTCGGTCCTACAATGAGCAGTTCTTC
size: once; V: TRBV21-1; J: TRBJ1-5; D: -; CDR3: CASSKVVGTGYQPQHF; DNA: TGTGCCAGCAGCAAAGTAGTGGGAACAGGGTATCAGCCCCAGCATTTT
size: -; V: TRBV6-6; J: TRBJ1-5; D: -; CDR3: CASSPPGRAKDNQPQHF; DNA: TGTGCCAGCAGTCCCCCGGGCAGGGCCAAGGACAATCAGCCCCAGCATTTT
size: few; V: TRBV12-3/TRBV12-4; J: TRBJ1-5; D: TRBD1; CDR3: CASSRTGDQPQHF; DNA: TGTGCCAGCAGTCGGACAGGGGATCAGCCCCAGCATTTT
size: few; V: TRBV18; J: TRBJ1-5; D: -; CDR3: CASSPPGDQPQHF; DNA: TGTGCCAGCTCACCGCCAGGCGATCAGCCCCAGCATTTT
size: -; V: TRBV30; J: TRBJ2-2; D: -; CDR3: CAWSVRGGSTGELFF; DNA: TGTGCCTGGAGTGTAAGGGGGGGTAGCACCGGGGAGCTGTTTTTT
size: -; V: TRBV6-6; J: TRBJ2-2; D: -; CDR3: CASSPTPGGAWSTGELFF; DNA: TGTGCCAGCAGTCCGACCCCGGGGGGCGCCTGGTCAACCGGGGAGCTGTTTTTT
size: -; V: TRBV5-1; J: TRBJ1-2; D: TRBD1; CDR3: CASSRTGGNYGYTF; DNA: TGCGCCAGCAGCCGGACAGGGGGCAACTATGGCTACACCTTC
size: -; V: TRBV6-5; J: TRBJ2-7; D: -; CDR3: CASSYSPRETGEQYF; DNA: TGTGCCAGCAGTTACTCTCCGAGGGAGACTGGTGAGCAGTACTTC
size: -; V: TRBV11-2; J: TRBJ2-5; D: TRBD2; CDR3: CASSSLAGGPYRTQYF; DNA: TGTGCCAGCAGCTCTCTAGCGGGGGGGCCGTATAGGACCCAGTACTTC
size: -; V: TRBV11-2; J: TRBJ2-1; D: -; CDR3: CASSSELAGRNEQFF; DNA: TGTGCCAGCAGCTCTGAGTTGGCGGGACGCAATGAGCAGTTCTTC
size: few; V: TRBV9; J: TRBJ1-1; D: -; CDR3: CASSSRYYTEAFF; DNA: TGTGCCAGCAGCTCCCGATACTACACTGAAGCTTTCTTT
size: few; V: TRBV6-5; J: TRBJ1-3; D: TRBD1; CDR3: CASRRTGVSGNTIYF; DNA: TGTGCCAGCAGGAGGACAGGTGTGTCTGGAAACACCATATATTTT
size: few; V: TRBV5-4; J: TRBJ2-2; D: -; CDR3: CASSSDRLRSTGELFF; DNA: TGTGCCAGCAGCTCCGACAGGTTACGCTCCACCGGGGAGCTGTTTTTT
size: once; V: TRBV9; J: TRBJ2-2; D: -; CDR3: CASSETGYSSGELFF; DNA: TGTGCCAGCAGCGAGACCGGGTACTCAAGCGGGGAGCTGTTTTTT
size: -; V: TRBV14; J: TRBJ2-3; D: -; CDR3: CASSWGLFTDTQYF; DNA: TGTGCCAGCAGCTGGGGACTCTTCACAGATACGCAGTATTTT
size: once; V: TRBV30; J: TRBJ1-6; D: TRBD1; CDR3: CAWSDGQGANSPLHF; DNA: TGTGCCTGGAGTGATGGACAGGGGGCTAATTCACCCCTCCACTTT
size: -; V: TRBV9; J: TRBJ1-6; D: TRBD1; CDR3: CASSSGTGDVSPLHF; DNA: TGTGCCAGCAGCTCCGGGACAGGGGACGTTTCACCCCTCCACTTT
size: -; V: TRBV29-1; J: TRBJ2-1; D: -; CDR3: CSVEYGGTHNEQFF; DNA: TGCAGCGTTGAATATGGGGGGACCCACAATGAGCAGTTCTTC